These T cell receptor beta chains were read from a single sample in a study of T and B cells in COVID-19 patients. TCRdb re-called the multiplex PCR reads through MiXCR, storing one row per CDR3 protein. The sample shows about 1,500 distinct CDR3 sequences, 25% to 35% of them seen only once. Sequencing was performed on blood. These receptors were collected from a human donor with active COVID-19. Both conserved end residues are part of each CDR3. The D gene is left open where the match is weak. Clone size, where shown, is once, few, many, or a class for clones that have expanded.

d_call clone_size j_call v_call cdr3_nt cdr3_aa
- - TRBJ2-7 TRBV13 TGTGCCAGCAGCTCCCGGACGAGCTCCTACGAGCAGTACTTC CASSSRTSSYEQYF
- medium-sized TRBJ2-7 TRBV6-1 TGTGCCAGCAGTGAAGGGGACGAGTTTCACGAGCAGTACTTC CASSEGDEFHEQYF
TRBD1 - TRBJ1-1 TRBV29-1 TGCAGCGTTGAAGATAGGGGGCGGCCTGAAGCTTTCTTT CSVEDRGRPEAFF
TRBD2 - TRBJ2-7 TRBV28 TGTGCCAGCAGATTTGAGGGGCGGCTAGCGGGACCCCACGAGCAGTACTTC CASRFEGRLAGPHEQYF
TRBD1 - TRBJ2-1 TRBV5-5 TGTGCCAGCAGCTTACGGGACAGCTCCTACGAGCAGTTCTTC CASSLRDSSYEQFF
TRBD2 large TRBJ2-3 TRBV27 TGTGCCAGCCATTCGGGACTAGGTACAGATACGCAGTATTTT CASHSGLGTDTQYF
- few TRBJ1-3 TRBV18 TGTGCCAGCTCAACTATACACAGGATTGGAAACACCATATATTTT CASSTIHRIGNTIYF
- medium-sized TRBJ2-2 TRBV27 TGTGCCAGCAGTTTTCGGGGAATCGGGGAGCTGTTTTTT CASSFRGIGELFF
TRBD1 medium-sized TRBJ2-1 TRBV11-1 TGTGCCAGCAGCTTAGGGGGACAGGGCAATGAGCAGTTCTTC CASSLGGQGNEQFF
TRBD1 medium-sized TRBJ1-2 TRBV29-1 TGCAGCGTTGCCGGGGACAGTAATAACTATGGCTACACCTTC CSVAGDSNNYGYTF
- medium-sized TRBJ1-2 TRBV29-1 TGCAGCGTTGTCGGGCGGACCTATGGCTACACCTTC CSVVGRTYGYTF
- - TRBJ2-5 TRBV6-1 TGTGCCAGCAGTGAACCGATAAGACAGCCTAAAGAGACCCAGTACTTC CASSEPIRQPKETQYF
- few TRBJ2-6 TRBV18 TGTGCCAGCGCCTTCAGTTCCTCTGGGGCCAACGTCCTGACTTTC CASAFSSSGANVLTF
TRBD2 few TRBJ2-2 TRBV5-5 TGTGCCAGCAGCACAGCGGGAACCGGGGAGCTGTTTTTT CASSTAGTGELFF
- - TRBJ2-1 TRBV6-5 TGTGCCAGCACCATTAGGGGGAACAATGAGCAGTTCTTC CASTIRGNNEQFF
- few TRBJ1-1 TRBV6-5 TGTGCCAGCAGTCCTTGGGGGGGCACTGAAGCTTTCTTT CASSPWGGTEAFF
- medium-sized TRBJ2-1 TRBV6-5 TGTGCCAGCAGTTACTCTTTCCAGGGGAGTTCCTACAATGAGCAGTTCTTC CASSYSFQGSSYNEQFF
- - TRBJ2-5 TRBV7-6 TGTGCCAGCAGCTTAAGGACAGCCCAAGAGACCCAGTACTTC CASSLRTAQETQYF
TRBD2 large TRBJ2-1 TRBV19 TGTGCCAGTAGTCGCGCTCAAGCGGGGGGGCACAATGAGCAGTTCTTC CASSRAQAGGHNEQFF
- few TRBJ2-7 TRBV6-5 TGTGCCAGCAGGAACTCAGACCCATCCTTTTACGAGCAGTACTTC CASRNSDPSFYEQYF
- few TRBJ2-7 TRBV4-2 TGTGCCAGCAGCCAAGCCAGGTCCTACGAGCAGTACTTC CASSQARSYEQYF
- medium-sized TRBJ2-7 TRBV5-6 TGTGCCAGCAGCTTGCGGCCAAACTCCTACGAGCAGTACTTC CASSLRPNSYEQYF
- few TRBJ1-2 TRBV20-1 TGCAGTGCTAGACGTTCCGTTGGACGGATCTCTGAGGGCTACACCTTC CSARRSVGRISEGYTF
- - TRBJ2-1 TRBV18 TGTGCCAGTGCTGGACCGATCAGGGGACCCTACAATGAGCAGTTCTTC CASAGPIRGPYNEQFF
- - TRBJ2-4 TRBV27 TGTGCCAGCAGTTTTGGGGGGGCTCCTAGAAACATTCAGTACTTC CASSFGGAPRNIQYF